These 6 T cell receptor beta chains were all obtained from the same sample, sequenced in a study of blood T cell repertoires in COVID-19. Method: immunoSEQ multiplex PCR; TCRdb's copy keeps in-frame clones and lacks some. The sample yields a few hundred thousand clones, 83% seen once. The sequencing sample was made of PBMCs or T cells enriched from blood (not recorded which). The receptors come from a woman aged 50 to 60 who had recovered from COVID-19.

This rearrangement joins TRBV6-2 or TRBV6-3 to TRBJ2-3, with 8 bases lining up with TRBD1. Germline V gene lookup returns CDR1 MNHEY and CDR2 SVGEGT. The CDR3 is 15 amino acids. V lost 2 bases, J lost 4 bases, and 5 bases stayed unmatched. The CDR3 protein is CASSYDGQGPDTQYF. CDR3 bases: TGTGCCAGCAGTTACGACGGACAGGGTCCAGATACGCAGTATTTT.

The rearrangement links TRBV3-1 (or the pseudogene TRBV3-2) to TRBJ2-6; 7 bases are a match to TRBD1. Germline CDR1 reads LGHDT; CDR2 reads YNNKEL (reference sequence). Unmatched junction bases numbered 9, after V lost 4 bases and J lost 3 bases. The CDR3 sequence is 17 residues long. The CDR3 DNA reads TGTGCCAGCAGCCTTCGACAGGGCAGAAGTGGGGCCAACGTCCTGACTTTC. Amino acid sequence: CASSLRQGRSGANVLTF.

This clone was found a few times. The genes are TRBV6-5 and TRBJ1-5; TRBD1 agrees at 7 bases. Germline V gene lookup returns CDR1 MNHEY and CDR2 SVGAGI. This CDR3 region has 15 residues. Losses at the gene ends were 4 bases for V and 5 bases for J; bases not matched to a gene: 8. CDR3 loop: CASSFSGGADQPQHF. The DNA of the CDR3 is TGTGCCAGCAGTTTCTCAGGGGGAGCGGATCAGCCCCAGCATTTT.

This chain connects TRBV28 to TRBJ2-7; 11 positions agree with TRBD1. Trimming cost V 6 bases and J 5 bases; bases outside gene matches: 12. This CDR3 has 16 amino acids. Germline lookup yields CDR1 MDHEN and CDR2 SYDVKM. The CDR3 sequence: CASRPDPGQGVDEQYF. The CDR3, as DNA: TGTGCCAGCAGACCCGATCCGGGACAGGGGGTCGACGAGCAGTACTTC.

In DNA form, the CDR3 reads TGTGCCAGCAGCTCACAGGCTGCGAACACCGGGGAGCTGTTTTTT. As protein: CASSSQAANTGELFF. The genes are TRBV11-3 and TRBJ2-2, with D maybe TRBD1 (5 bases). The V and J ends lost 4 bases and 0 bases respectively, with 9 bases between them. The CDR3 has 15 amino acids. Germline V gives CDR1 SGHNT, CDR2 YENEEA.

The CDR3 nucleotides read TGTGCCAGCTCACCAAGTAGGAGCATAAGAGGCGATGAGCAGTTCTTC. This gives the protein CASSPSRSIRGDEQFF. The V call is TRBV18, the J call TRBJ2-1, with D unresolved. Per germline, CDR1 KGHSH and CDR2 LQKENI. V was cut by 2 bases and J by 8 bases, with 19 bases left in between. This CDR3 contains 16 residues.